Below are 14 T cell receptor beta chains sequenced from a single sample in a study of blood T cell repertoires in COVID-19. Some clones are missing from TCRdb's copy, which holds only in-frame ones; the method was immunoSEQ multiplex PCR. The data hold around 250,000 clones, with about 91% observed a single time. The sample was PBMCs or T cells enriched from blood (not recorded which). These receptors were taken from a human donor in a cohort exposed to, infected with or recovered from COVID-19 (not recorded which). The donor label of this sample is uncertain.

This CDR3 reads CASSEWRSYEQYF. The DNA for the CDR3 is TGTGCCAGCAGTGAATGGAGGTCCTACGAGCAGTACTTC. The V call is TRBV2, the J call TRBJ2-7; possibly TRBD2 for D (5 bases). Germline CDR1 reads SNHLY; CDR2 reads FYNNEI. The V gene lost 2 bases and the J gene lost 1 base, with 6 bases spanning the gap. This CDR3 has 13 amino acids. The whole variable domain, filled in from reference TRBV2 and TRBJ2-7, reads EPEVTQTPSHQVTQMGQEVILRCVPISNHLYFYWYRQILGQKVEFLVSFYNNEISEKSEIFDDQFSVERPDGSNFTLKIRSTKLEDSAMYFCASSEWRSYEQYFGPGTRLTVT.

The chain carries TRBV7-7 and TRBJ2-2; tentative D call: TRBD1 (6 bases). The length of the CDR3 is 14 residues. Germline V gives CDR1 SSHAT, CDR2 FNYEAQ (reference sequence). V shed 5 bases and J shed 3 bases, with 10 bases lying between them. In nucleotides, the CDR3 is TGTGCCAGCAGCCGGGACACGCACACCGGGGAGCTGTTTTTT. Encoded protein: CASSRDTHTGELFF. Based on the CDR3 plus reference TRBV7-7 and TRBJ2-2, the full variable domain is GAGVSQSPRYKVTKRGQDVTLRCDPISSHATLYWYQQALGQGPEFLTYFNYEAQPDKSGLPSDRFSAERPEGSISTLTIQRTEQRDSAMYRCASSRDTHTGELFFGEGSRLTVL.

This chain uses TRBV2 with TRBJ1-5; TRBD1 is a possible D gene (6 bases). Germline V gene sequence: CDR1 SNHLY, CDR2 FYNNEI. The CDR3 runs to 16 residues. Between the trimmed V and J ends, which lost 7 bases and 7 bases, there was a span of 23 bases. CDR3: CASTPQGRGQGQPQHF. The CDR3 DNA reads TGTGCCAGCACCCCCCAAGGGCGGGGGCAGGGGCAGCCCCAGCATTTT.

The V and J genes are TRBV19 and TRBJ2-3, with D possibly being TRBD2 (6 bases). V shed 3 bases and J shed 1 base, with 14 bases lying between them. The germline gives CDR1 LNHDA, CDR2 SQIVND (reference sequence). The CDR3 is made up of 16 amino acids. The CDR3 spells CASSITPGGGTDTQYF. The CDR3 nucleotides are TGTGCCAGTAGTATTACCCCTGGCGGGGGCACAGATACGCAGTATTTT.

V usage is TRBV14 and J usage is TRBJ2-7, with 7 bases aligning to TRBD2. Germline V gene sequence: CDR1 SGHDN, CDR2 FVKESK. V lost 4 bases, J lost 0 bases, and 6 bases stayed unmatched. The CDR3 has 15 amino acids. CDR3 in DNA: TGTGCCAGCAGCCTTTTGGCGGGGGTCTCCTACGAGCAGTACTTC. It yields the protein CASSLLAGVSYEQYF.

This clone occurred once. V gene TRBV4-1 combines with J gene TRBJ2-3; 10 bases align to TRBD2. Germline trimming cut 6 bases from V and 1 base from J; bases unmatched to any gene: 4. The CDR3 contains 15 residues. CDR1 is MGHRA and CDR2 is YSYEKL in the germline V gene. The CDR3 bases are TGCGCCAGCAGTCAGAGCGGGGGGGGCACAGATACGCAGTATTTT. It is translated as CASSQSGGGTDTQYF.

Notes on this clone: At the DNA level, this CDR3 is encoded by other sequences in the same sample as well. The chain has TRBV20-1 and TRBJ1-3; D remains ambiguous. This CDR3 contains 11 residues. Germline values: CDR1 DFQATT, CDR2 SNEGSKA (reference sequence). Trimming stripped 6 bases from V and 4 bases from J, with 7 bases between. CDR3 residues: CSARQGNTIYF. CDR3 sequence (DNA): TGCAGTGCCCGCCAGGGAAACACCATATATTTT.

This clone has more than one count but fewer than ten. This chain connects TRBV29-1 to TRBJ2-3; 10 nucleotides line up with TRBD2. Losses at the gene ends were 4 bases for V and 3 bases for J; bases not matched to a gene: 7. The length of the CDR3 is 15 residues. Germline-derived CDR1 and CDR2 are SQVTM and ANQGSEA. The CDR3 DNA reads TGCAGCGTTGCGAAGCGGGGGGGCAAGACAGATACGCAGTATTTT. Translation gives CSVAKRGGKTDTQYF.

This clone was detected only once. The V call is TRBV7-9, the J call TRBJ1-2; the D gene is possibly TRBD1 (5 bases). Between the trimmed V and J ends, which lost 5 bases and 6 bases, there was a span of 19 bases. Looked up from germline, CDR1 is SEHNR and CDR2 is FQNEAQ (reference sequence). CDR3 length equals 15 residues. DNA of the CDR3: TGTGCCAGCAGCCCCTCCTTGAGGGGACTCGATGGCTACACCTTC. As protein: CASSPSLRGLDGYTF.

This clone showed up just a few times. The J gene is TRBJ1-3, the V gene TRBV6-5; no firm D call. V was shortened by 10 bases and J by 0 bases, with 10 bases between the two germline ends. The CDR3 sequence is 13 residues long. Germline CDR1 MNHEY, CDR2 SVGAGI. CDR3 amino acids: CATRTISGNTIYF. The CDR3 DNA reads as TGTGCCACTCGCACAATCTCTGGAAACACCATATATTTT.

This chain links TRBV5-1 with TRBJ2-7, with 10 bases fitting TRBD2. The CDR3 extends over 15 amino acids. Per the germline V gene, CDR1 is SGHRS and CDR2 is YFSETQ. V was pared by 7 bases and J by 0 bases, with 7 bases of the junction left unmatched. CDR3 in DNA: TGCGCCAGCGCTAGCGGGGGCCTCAGCTCCTACGAGCAGTACTTC. Translated, it gives CASASGGLSSYEQYF.

The rearrangement joins TRBV3-1 (or the pseudogene TRBV3-2) to TRBJ2-3; D is unresolved. The CDR3 runs to 13 residues. Trimming removed 7 bases at V and 4 bases at J, with 12 bases between. Germline V gene data show CDR1 as LGHDT and CDR2 as YNNKEL (reference sequence). The CDR3 spells CASTELNADTQYF. The DNA of the CDR3 is TGTGCCAGCACCGAGCTAAACGCAGATACGCAGTATTTT.

The rearrangement links TRBV19 to TRBJ1-2; D is perhaps TRBD1 (5 bases). Germline V CDR1 and CDR2: LNHDA, SQIVND (reference sequence). Trimming removed 5 bases at V and 2 bases at J, with 24 bases between. The CDR3 loop spans 18 amino acids. The DNA for the CDR3 is TGTGCCAGTAGTCCTCCACGGCGGGGGAGAACTATAAACTATGGCTACACCTTC. Amino acid sequence: CASSPPRRGRTINYGYTF.

The CDR3 protein is CAWSESGNTEAFF. CDR3 nucleotide sequence: TGTGCCTGGAGTGAATCAGGGAACACTGAAGCTTTCTTT. This chain links TRBV30 with TRBJ1-1, with D hard to call. This CDR3 has 13 amino acids. Per the germline V gene, CDR1 is GTSNPN and CDR2 is SVGIG (reference sequence). Trimming pared 1 base from V and 1 base from J, leaving 7 bases between.